Listed here are 9 T cell receptor beta chains from one sample, sequenced in a study of beta chain features in type 1 diabetes. Study-wide points: People with Type 1 diabetes carried modestly yet significantly shorter TCRB CDR3s in all four CD4+ subsets.

Every isolated RNA sample was fully reverse transcribed, so sequencing captured expressed TCRB transcripts. TCRdb's copy holds only in-frame clones and misses some; the assay was immunoSEQ multiplex PCR. The sample lists about 160,000 clones; just over 8% were seen once. Their antigens are not known. The material sequenced was central memory CD4+ T cells from blood. The receptors come from a woman younger than 30 with type 1 diabetes.

CDR3 in amino acids: CASSLVGGGASYEQYF. The CDR3 DNA reads as TGTGCCAGCAGCCTGGTGGGCGGGGGTGCCTCTTACGAGCAGTACTTC. The chain couples TRBV7-9 to TRBJ2-7, with 7 bases fitting TRBD2. Germline CDR1 is SEHNR and CDR2 is FQNEAQ (reference sequence). Trimming took 5 bases from V and 4 from J; bases not matched to a gene: 14. This CDR3 has 16 residues.

Here the CDR3 reads CASSLSGTFNEQFF. CDR3 DNA: TGTGCCAGCAGCTTATCTGGGACTTTCAATGAGCAGTTCTTC. The genes are TRBV5-6 and TRBJ2-1; possible D gene TRBD2, 6 bases. CDR3 length: 14 residues. The germline V gene has CDR1 SGHDT and CDR2 YYEEEE. Trimming pared 2 bases from V and 6 bases from J, leaving 12 bases between.

The V and J genes are TRBV11-3 and TRBJ2-5; 8 bases fit TRBD1. Germline trimming cut 5 bases from V and 2 bases from J; bases unmatched to any gene: 4. The CDR3 has 14 amino acids. The germline V gene encodes CDR1 SGHNT and CDR2 YENEEA. The CDR3 sequence: CASSVTGGQETQYF. The CDR3 nucleotides read TGTGCCAGCAGCGTCACAGGGGGGCAAGAGACCCAGTACTTC.

The chain employs TRBV11-1 and TRBJ2-3, with 7 positions matching TRBD1. This CDR3 is built from 15 residues. Germline V gene sequence: CDR1 SGHAT, CDR2 FQDESV (reference sequence). With 1 base clipped from V and 4 bases from J, the junction kept 5 bases outside the gene matches. The CDR3: CASSLVGDRADTQYF. The CDR3 bases are TGTGCCAGCAGCTTAGTTGGGGACAGAGCAGATACGCAGTATTTT.

The chain recombines TRBV29-1 with TRBJ1-1; TRBD1 matches 7 bases. The J segment lost 1 base and the V segment lost 3 bases, leaving 5 bases of the junction unmatched. Germline values: CDR1 SQVTM, CDR2 ANQGSEA. CDR3 length: 14 residues. CDR3 amino acids: CSVDQGQKNTEAFF. The CDR3, as DNA: TGCAGCGTTGATCAGGGACAGAAGAACACTGAAGCTTTCTTT.

The chain is built from TRBV18 and TRBJ2-4, with D hard to call. Looked up from germline, CDR1 is KGHSH and CDR2 is LQKENI. The V and J ends lost 3 bases and 0 bases respectively, with 3 bases between them. CDR3 size: 13 residues. The CDR3 coding sequence is TGTGCCAGCTCACCTCTAGCCAAAAACATTCAGTACTTC. Amino acid sequence: CASSPLAKNIQYF.

V and J are TRBV20-1 and TRBJ1-2, with TRBD1 identical over 7 bases. The V gene's germline CDR1 is DFQATT and CDR2 SNEGSKA (reference sequence). This CDR3 spans 11 amino acids. Losses at the gene ends were 4 bases for V and 8 bases for J; bases not matched to a gene: 4. CDR3 nucleotides: TGCAGTGCTAACAGGGGAGGCGGCTACACCTTC. It translates to CSANRGGGYTF.

This clone has a handful of counts. In nucleotides, the CDR3 is TGTGCCAGCAGCTTAGCCGGGTCCTATTTCAATGAGCAGTTCTTC. It yields the protein CASSLAGSYFNEQFF. This chain links TRBV7-2 with TRBJ2-1; no clear D. V gave up 0 bases and J gave up 6 bases, with 12 bases separating them. CDR1 is SGHTA and CDR2 is FQGNSA in the germline V gene. The CDR3 consists of 15 residues.

In DNA, the CDR3 is TGTGCCAGTAGTCCCGGGACAGCCTACGAGCAGTACTTC. This translates into CASSPGTAYEQYF. The chain is built from TRBV19 and TRBJ2-7, with 7 bases aligning to TRBD1. J lost 2 bases, V lost 5 bases, and 3 bases had no gene match. The CDR3 runs to 13 residues. From germline, CDR1 is LNHDA and CDR2 SQIVND (reference sequence).